The 19 T cell receptor beta chains presented below share a single source sample, sequenced in a study of tumor and adjacent non-tumor tissue in lung cancer. TCRbeta libraries were built with three rounds of nested PCR, modified from ARM-PCR. MiXCR, run by TCRdb on the multiplex PCR reads, gives a single entry per CDR3 protein. This sample yields 43,000 or so distinct CDR3 sequences, of which over 55% are seen a single time; under 60% belongs to the top ten. The template was RNA from unsorted bulk tissue. More than 3 cm separated this lung sample from the edge of the tumor. The sequenced material came from distant non-tumor lung tissue. The receptors come from a middle-aged man with non-small cell lung cancer.

Concerning this clonotype itself: The CDR3 end shows no conserved phenylalanine or tryptophan, and so a read error is likely. The DNA is left out, because the CDR3 cannot be placed on it with certainty; the CDR3 is given as TCRdb lists it. This chain links TRBV28 with TRBJ2-7; TRBD2, the table's D call, was not compared with the DNA. The CDR3 is 13 amino acids long, termini counted. Per germline, CDR1 MDHEN and CDR2 SYDVKM. CDR3 in amino acids: CASSSGGAYELYS.

This clonotype was observed at least ten times. The rearrangement uses TRBV29-1 and TRBJ1-2; 8 nucleotides line up with TRBD1. Germline V CDR1 and CDR2: SQVTM, ANQGSEA. Germline trimming cut 6 bases from V and 0 bases from J; bases unmatched to any gene: 3. The CDR3 is 13 residues long. The DNA for the CDR3 is TGCAGCGTGCACAGGGGGACTAACTATGGCTACACCTTC. It translates to CSVHRGTNYGYTF.

Regarding this clonotype: The CDR3 carries no conserved terminal phenylalanine or tryptophan, so it likely arises from a read error. J is TRBJ2-1 and V is TRBV6-5, with 7 bases matching TRBD2. The CDR3 runs to 15 residues. Germline V CDR1 and CDR2: MNHEY, SVGAGI. The CDR3 sequence is CASSYVAGALNDQFL. CDR3 bases: TGTGCCAGCAGTTACGTCGCGGGAGCCTTGAATGACCAGTTCTTA.

J is TRBJ2-1 and V is TRBV11-2; D is perhaps TRBD2 (6 bases). The CDR3 totals 12 residues. With 6 bases removed from V and 7 bases from J, the gap between germline ends came to 10 bases. Germline V CDR1 and CDR2: SGHAT, FQNNGV. CDR3 in amino acids: CASRGGGNEQFF. CDR3 bases: TGTGCCAGCAGGGGGGGTGGGAATGAGCAGTTCTTC.

V usage is TRBV29-1 and J usage is TRBJ1-2; D ambiguous. The germline gives CDR1 SQVTM, CDR2 ANQGSEA. This CDR3 has 13 residues. The CDR3 here is CGTVSGVNYGYTF. In nucleotides, the CDR3 is TGCGGCACCGTGTCCGGGGTGAACTATGGCTACACCTTC.

CDR3 sequence: CTASDPRQGRSTDTQYF. For the CDR3, the DNA is TGTACCGCCAGTGATCCCCGACAGGGGCGAAGCACAGATACGCAGTATTTT. This sequence joins TRBV24-1 and TRBJ2-3; TRBD1 matches 8 bases. The germline CDR1 and CDR2 sequences are KGHDR and SFDVKD. The CDR3 extends over 17 amino acids.

A word on this clonotype: A read error is likely, as this CDR3 ends without the conserved phenylalanine or tryptophan. No DNA is shown, since the ends of the CDR3 on it are uncertain; the CDR3 is the one TCRdb lists. This chain connects TRBV6-6 to TRBJ2-5; the D call of TRBD1 is as the table states it, not checked on the DNA. Per the germline V gene, CDR1 is MNHNY and CDR2 is SVGAGI (reference sequence). Including both end residues, the CDR3 is 15 amino acids long. This CDR3 reads CASNTNGHGRQTQYY.

This clonotype was observed many times. The chain joins TRBV12-3 or TRBV12-4 to TRBJ2-3, with TRBD1 matching 7 bases. The CDR3 contains 16 residues. The ends lost 6 bases at V and 0 bases at J; junction bases unmatched: 9. The CDR3 DNA reads as TGTGCCAGCAGACCAGACAGGGTCGTAAGCACAGATACGCAGTATTTT. As protein: CASRPDRVVSTDTQYF.

This clonotype was found a few times. This may be a read error: a much more frequent sequence differs by one nucleotide. CDR3: CAWSGAGESNEQSF. CDR3 nucleotides: TGTGCCTGGAGTGGTGCGGGAGAGAGCAATGAGCAGTCCTTC. The J gene is TRBJ2-1, the V gene TRBV30; 7 bases match TRBD2. The CDR3 is made up of 14 amino acids. Germline CDR1 reads GTSNPN; CDR2 reads SVGIG (reference sequence).

CDR3 protein: CASCSNHKNTEAFF. CDR3 coding DNA: TGTGCCAGTTGTTCTAACCACAAGAACACTGAAGCTTTCTTT. The chain links TRBV12-3 or TRBV12-4 to TRBJ1-1; no firm D call. Trimming removed 9 bases from V and 1 base from J, with 15 bases in between. This CDR3 has 14 residues.

On this clonotype itself: The junction departs from the called germline gene at one end, perhaps through a read error. The rearrangement joins TRBV14 to TRBJ2-7, with D perhaps TRBD1 (6 bases). The CDR3 is made up of 14 amino acids. Germline V gene lookup returns CDR1 SGHDN and CDR2 FVKESK. The CDR3 bases are TGTACCAGCAGCCAAGACCTAAGGACAGTCCGACAGTACTTC. Its translation is CTSSQDLRTVRQYF.

The sample holds many counts of this clonotype. This rearrangement joins TRBV28 to TRBJ2-7; 7 bases fit TRBD1. V lost 6 bases to trimming and J lost 6 bases; unmatched junction nucleotides: 8. Germline V lookup: CDR1 MDHEN, CDR2 SYDVKM. The CDR3 is made up of 13 amino acids. The CDR3 DNA sequence: TGTGCCAGCAGGAGACAGGGAAGGTCCGAGCAGTACTTC. Its protein is CASRRQGRSEQYF.

This clonotype was observed at least ten times. The V gene is TRBV5-4, the J gene TRBJ2-7, with 11 bases identical to TRBD2. V was pared by 3 bases and J by 3 bases, with 2 bases of the junction left unmatched. The CDR3 spans 14 residues. Germline CDR1 is SGHNT and CDR2 is YYREEE (reference sequence). The CDR3 nucleotides are TGTGCCAGCAGCTACGGGACTAGCGGCTACGAGCAGTACTTC. Its protein is CASSYGTSGYEQYF. Supplemented by reference TRBV5-4 and TRBJ2-7, the full variable domain reads ETGVTQSPTHLIKTRGQQVTLRCSSQSGHNTVSWYQQALGQGPQFIFQYYREEENGRGNFPPRFSGLQFPNYSSELNVNALELDDSALYLCASSYGTSGYEQYFGPGTRLTVT.

In the case of this clonotype: Its ends do not fully match the called genes, so a read error is possible. The gene calls are TRBV20-1 and TRBJ2-3, with TRBD2 as a possible D gene (5 bases). Germline V gives CDR1 DFQATT, CDR2 SNEGSKA (reference sequence). The CDR3 spans 14 residues. This chain's CDR3 is CSAIEGFSTDTQYF. The CDR3 DNA reads TGCAGTGCTATAGAGGGTTTCAGCACGGATACGCAGTATTTT.

This clonotype was seen many times. The genes are TRBV6-5 and TRBJ2-5; no firm D call. CDR1 is MNHEY and CDR2 is SVGAGI in the germline V gene. The CDR3 totals 11 residues. V lost 0 bases and J 7 bases, leaving 3 bases between the germline ends. The CDR3 bases are TGTGCCAGCAGTTACTCCGGGACCCAGTACTTC. This gives the protein CASSYSGTQYF.

This clonotype was observed many times. CDR3 sequence: CASSQGLAGGPKDTQYF. CDR3 nucleotide sequence: TGCGCCAGCAGTCAAGGACTAGCGGGGGGGCCGAAAGACACGCAGTATTTT. The chain carries TRBV23-1 and TRBJ2-3; TRBD2 aligns across 15 bases. TRBV23-1 is annotated as an ORF whose role is uncertain. With 2 bases clipped from V and 9 bases from J, the junction kept 9 bases outside the gene matches. The CDR3 totals 17 residues.

This clonotype has at least ten counts. The chain employs TRBV12-3 or TRBV12-4 and TRBJ2-7; the match to TRBD1 covers 9 bases. The junction had 9 bases not matched to a gene; V was cut back by 4 bases and J by 5 bases. The CDR3 loop spans 15 amino acids. CDR3 loop: CASSSPGQGSDEQYF. CDR3 bases: TGTGCCAGCAGTTCACCGGGACAGGGTTCGGACGAGCAGTACTTC.

The chain employs TRBV29-1 and TRBJ1-5; 9 bases agree with TRBD1. The germline gives CDR1 SQVTM, CDR2 ANQGSEA. J was trimmed by 16 bases and V by 7 bases; bases with no gene match: 17. The CDR3 runs to 13 residues. CDR3 bases: TGCAGCGCGGGACAGGGAGGAGATCAGCCACAACATTTT. It specifies CSAGQGGDQPQHF. Full variable domain (missing parts from reference TRBV29-1 and TRBJ1-5): SAVISQKPSRDICQRGTSLTIQCQVDSQVTMMFWYRQQPGQSLTLIATANQGSEATYESGFVIDKFPISRPNLTFSTLTVSNMSPEDSSIYLCSAGQGGDQPQHFGDGTRLSIL.

As to this clonotype: Likely a read error: the CDR3 ends without its conserved phenylalanine or tryptophan. The rearrangement uses TRBV12-3 or TRBV12-4 and TRBJ2-5; D unresolved. The V end was cut by 6 bases, the J end by 2 bases, with 10 bases between. This CDR3 has 13 residues. CDR3 residues: CASRQDSQETQYL. The DNA for the CDR3 is TGTGCCAGCAGGCAGGATTCACAAGAGACCCAGTACCTC.